This paragraph reports one T cell receptor beta chain. The source of the sample is a study of blood T cell repertoires in COVID-19. Looking at the study overall: Collection of acute and convalescent COVID-19 samples took place in the United States, Italy and Spain. Sources were T cells, B-cell-depleted T cells, or PBMCs; the material itself was cDNA or gDNA.

The junction had 3 bases not matched to a gene; V was cut back by 4 bases and J by 2 bases. Looked up from germline, CDR1 is SGHDN and CDR2 is FVKESK. The CDR3 spans 16 residues. Allocation to cohorts depended on clinical history reported by the participants. Measured with immunoSEQ multiplex PCR; TCRdb has only the in-frame clones, and not every one. The repertoire holds around 450,000 clones, with 87% as singletons. Sequenced: PBMCs or T cells enriched from blood (not recorded which). The V gene is TRBV14, the J gene TRBJ2-5; 14 bases fit TRBD2. This clonotype originated in a woman aged 18-35 years who had recovered from COVID-19. CDR3: CASSRRLAGGQETQYF. For the CDR3, the DNA is TGTGCCAGCAGCCGACGACTAGCGGGGGGGCAAGAGACCCAGTACTTC. The full variable domain, completed using reference TRBV14 and TRBJ2-5, is EAGVTQFPSHSVIEKGQTVTLRCDPISGHDNLYWYRRVMGKEIKFLLHFVKESKQDESGMPNNRFLAERTGGTYSTLKVQPAELEDSGVYFCASSRRLAGGQETQYFGPGTRLLVL.